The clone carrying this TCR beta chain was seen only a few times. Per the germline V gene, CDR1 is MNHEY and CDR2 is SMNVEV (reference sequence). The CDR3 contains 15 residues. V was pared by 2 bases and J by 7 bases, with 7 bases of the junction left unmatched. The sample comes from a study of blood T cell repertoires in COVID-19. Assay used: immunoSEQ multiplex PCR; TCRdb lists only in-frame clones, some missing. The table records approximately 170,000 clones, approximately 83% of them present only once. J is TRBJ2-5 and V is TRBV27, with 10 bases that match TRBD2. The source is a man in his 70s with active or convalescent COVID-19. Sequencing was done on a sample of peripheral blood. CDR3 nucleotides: TGTGCCAGCAGTTTAACTAGCGGGGTCATAGGGACCCAGTACTTC. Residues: CASSLTSGVIGTQYF.